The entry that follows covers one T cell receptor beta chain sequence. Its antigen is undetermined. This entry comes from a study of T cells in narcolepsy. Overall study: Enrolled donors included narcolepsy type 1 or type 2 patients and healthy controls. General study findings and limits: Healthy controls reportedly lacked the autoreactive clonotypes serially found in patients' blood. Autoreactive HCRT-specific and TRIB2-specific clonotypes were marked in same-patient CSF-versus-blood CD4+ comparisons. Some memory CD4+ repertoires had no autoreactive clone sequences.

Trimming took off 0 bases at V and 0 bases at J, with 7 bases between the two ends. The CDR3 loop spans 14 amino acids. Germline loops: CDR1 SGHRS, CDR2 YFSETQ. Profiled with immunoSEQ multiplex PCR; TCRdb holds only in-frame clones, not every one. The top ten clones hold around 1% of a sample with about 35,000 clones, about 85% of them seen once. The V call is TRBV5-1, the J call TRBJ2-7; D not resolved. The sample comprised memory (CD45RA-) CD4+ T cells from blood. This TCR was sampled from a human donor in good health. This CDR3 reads CASSLGLRSYEQYF. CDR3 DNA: TGCGCCAGCAGCTTGGGGCTCCGCTCCTACGAGCAGTACTTC. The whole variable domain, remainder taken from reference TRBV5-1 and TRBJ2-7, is KAGVTQTPRYLIKTRGQQVTLSCSPISGHRSVSWYQQTPGQGLQFLFEYFSETQRNKGNFPGRFSGRQFSNSRSEMNVSTLELGDSALYLCASSLGLRSYEQYFGPGTRLTVT.